The clone carrying this T cell receptor (beta chain) was seen ten or more times. What it recognizes is unknown. The data were obtained in a study of post-analysis software for immune sequencing data. Looking at the study overall: The study covered relapsing-remitting, secondary progressive and progressive-relapsing courses of multiple sclerosis.

Unique-molecular-identifier-tagged TCR beta cDNA libraries were used. About 500,000 cDNA molecules were obtained per 1 to 10 million input T cells. TCRdb itself ran the PCR reads through MiXCR, one entry per CDR3 protein. The sample has about 210,000 distinct CDR3 sequences; approximately 29% are singletons. Findings and caveats of the study: By F measure, samples from a shared preparation batch strongly co-clustered.

Sequenced: blood. The source of this sequence is a girl aged 2 to 17 with multiple sclerosis.

The CDR3 spells CASSFLATDTQYF. CDR3 sequence (DNA): TGTGCCAGCAGTTTTCTCGCCACAGATACGCAGTATTTT. The gene calls are TRBV12-3 or TRBV12-4 and TRBJ2-3; D is uncertain. Trimming removed 3 bases from V and 2 bases from J, with 6 bases in between. CDR3 length: 13 residues.